The rows below give T cell receptor beta chains drawn from one sample of a study of CD8+CD57+ T cells in acquired aplastic anemia. TCRdb itself ran the reads through MiXCR, one entry per CDR3 protein. The profile shows about 420,000 distinct CDR3 sequences, approximately 70% of them singletons. The specimen sequenced was sorted CD4+, CD8+, or CD8+CD57+ T cells (not recorded which) from PBMCs. Receptors originate from a human donor in good health, serving as a control. CDR3s include the opening cysteine and the closing phenylalanine or tryptophan. Fields, in order: clone size, V gene, D gene, J gene, CDR3 DNA, CDR3 protein. The D gene is left open where the match is weak. Not every row has a clone size; where given, it reads once, few, many or a size class.

abundance: -
v_gene: TRBV12-5
d_gene: TRBD1
j_gene: TRBJ2-2
CDR3nt: TGTGCTAGTAGTACAGCGACTGGGACAGGGAACACCGGGGAGCTGTTTTTT
CDR3aa: CASSTATGTGNTGELFF

abundance: few
v_gene: TRBV24-1
d_gene: -
j_gene: TRBJ1-4
CDR3nt: TGTGCCACCAGTGATTCGGTCGTATCAGGAAAACTGTTTTTT
CDR3aa: CATSDSVVSGKLFF

abundance: -
v_gene: TRBV12-3/TRBV12-4
d_gene: -
j_gene: TRBJ1-2
CDR3nt: TGTGCCAGCAGTTTAGAACAGGGCTATGGCTACACCTTC
CDR3aa: CASSLEQGYGYTF

abundance: -
v_gene: TRBV7-3
d_gene: -
j_gene: TRBJ1-5
CDR3nt: TGTGCCAGCAGCCCCCAGAGGGGGGGTAAGCCCCTGCATTTT
CDR3aa: CASSPQRGGKPLHF

abundance: many
v_gene: TRBV5-1
d_gene: -
j_gene: TRBJ2-3
CDR3nt: TGCGCCAGCAGCTTAGGTTCAAGGAACACAGATACGCAGTATTTT
CDR3aa: CASSLGSRNTDTQYF

abundance: -
v_gene: TRBV7-2
d_gene: -
j_gene: TRBJ1-5
CDR3nt: TGTGCCAGCAGCTCCGGTCGTAACGAGAACACCCAGCATTTT
CDR3aa: CASSSGRNENTQHF

abundance: -
v_gene: TRBV7-2
d_gene: -
j_gene: TRBJ1-3
CDR3nt: TGTGCCAGCAGCCTCACTGGGGGGGTGAGGGACACCATATATTTT
CDR3aa: CASSLTGGVRDTIYF

abundance: -
v_gene: TRBV7-2
d_gene: -
j_gene: TRBJ1-5
CDR3nt: TGTGCCAGCAGCTCACCAGGACTGGAGACCCAGTACGCCCAGCATTTT
CDR3aa: CASSSPGLETQYAQHF

abundance: -
v_gene: TRBV10-3
d_gene: -
j_gene: TRBJ2-1
CDR3nt: TGTGCCATCAGCGCCGAGGGATTTGGGGCGTACAATGAGCAGTTCTTC
CDR3aa: CAISAEGFGAYNEQFF

abundance: -
v_gene: TRBV10-3
d_gene: -
j_gene: TRBJ2-1
CDR3nt: TGTGCCATCAGTGACCTTGTGGGGGCGGACAATGAGCAGTTCTTC
CDR3aa: CAISDLVGADNEQFF

abundance: -
v_gene: TRBV7-3
d_gene: TRBD1
j_gene: TRBJ1-3
CDR3nt: TGTACCGGCCGCCGGGACAGCGGAAACACCATATATTTT
CDR3aa: CTGRRDSGNTIYF

abundance: -
v_gene: TRBV9
d_gene: -
j_gene: TRBJ1-2
CDR3nt: TGTGCCAGCAGCGTAGGACAGAGGGGCTATGGCTACAGCTACACCTTC
CDR3aa: CASSVGQRGYGYSYTF

abundance: -
v_gene: TRBV10-3
d_gene: TRBD2
j_gene: TRBJ2-3
CDR3nt: TGTGCCATCGGGCCTAGCGGGGGGGCAACAGATACGCAGTATTTT
CDR3aa: CAIGPSGGATDTQYF

abundance: -
v_gene: TRBV7-9
d_gene: -
j_gene: TRBJ1-4
CDR3nt: TGTGCCAGCAGCTTAATACGGAGGGGCGCCTGGTATGGCTTT
CDR3aa: CASSLIRRGAWYGF

abundance: -
v_gene: TRBV20-1
d_gene: -
j_gene: TRBJ1-4
CDR3nt: TGCAGTGCTAGGGGGCCGGAAAAACTGTTTTTT
CDR3aa: CSARGPEKLFF

abundance: few
v_gene: TRBV2
d_gene: TRBD1
j_gene: TRBJ2-7
CDR3nt: TGTGCCAGCGGGGGCGGGACAGGGTTGGTCGAGCAGTACTTC
CDR3aa: CASGGGTGLVEQYF

abundance: many
v_gene: TRBV10-3
d_gene: TRBD1
j_gene: TRBJ1-6
CDR3nt: TGTGCCATCAGTGAAGGAAAGGGACAGAATTCACCCCTCCACTTT
CDR3aa: CAISEGKGQNSPLHF

abundance: many
v_gene: TRBV5-1
d_gene: TRBD2
j_gene: TRBJ2-3
CDR3nt: TGCGCCAGCAGCTTGGGCGCGACTAGCGGGGGGACAGATACGCAGTATTTT
CDR3aa: CASSLGATSGGTDTQYF

abundance: many
v_gene: TRBV20-1
d_gene: -
j_gene: TRBJ1-6
CDR3nt: TGCAGTGCTAGAAACACAGGGACACCCAATTCACCCCTCCACTTT
CDR3aa: CSARNTGTPNSPLHF

abundance: -
v_gene: TRBV5-6
d_gene: -
j_gene: TRBJ2-7
CDR3nt: TGTGCCAGCAGCCCAGGTTCCCACGAGCGGTACTTC
CDR3aa: CASSPGSHERYF

abundance: -
v_gene: TRBV20-1
d_gene: -
j_gene: TRBJ1-2
CDR3nt: TGCAGTGCTTTGCCAGGCCTCCCCTATGGCTACACCTTC
CDR3aa: CSALPGLPYGYTF

abundance: -
v_gene: TRBV15
d_gene: -
j_gene: TRBJ1-1
CDR3nt: TGTGCCACCAGCAGAGAGGCGGGTTGGGGCACTGAAGCTTTCTTT
CDR3aa: CATSREAGWGTEAFF

abundance: -
v_gene: TRBV20-1
d_gene: TRBD1
j_gene: TRBJ1-6
CDR3nt: TGCAGTGCTACCGGGACAGGGAGCTCCTATAATTCACCCCTCCACTTT
CDR3aa: CSATGTGSSYNSPLHF

abundance: once
v_gene: TRBV9
d_gene: -
j_gene: TRBJ1-2
CDR3nt: TGTGCCAGCAGCTTCGACGCAACTAATGAAAAACTCTACACCTTC
CDR3aa: CASSFDATNEKLYTF

abundance: -
v_gene: TRBV5-6
d_gene: -
j_gene: TRBJ2-1
CDR3nt: TGCGCCAGCAGTGGCTCCGGGACACTTAACAATGAGCAGTTCTTC
CDR3aa: CASSGSGTLNNEQFF

abundance: -
v_gene: TRBV7-2
d_gene: -
j_gene: TRBJ2-2
CDR3nt: TGTGCCAGCAGTTTACAGGAGTACAGCGGGGAGCTGTTTTTT
CDR3aa: CASSLQEYSGELFF

abundance: -
v_gene: TRBV5-1
d_gene: -
j_gene: TRBJ1-6
CDR3nt: TGCGCCAGCAGCCGGACCTGGACTCAAGTTTCACCCCTCCACTTT
CDR3aa: CASSRTWTQVSPLHF

abundance: few
v_gene: TRBV10-3
d_gene: -
j_gene: TRBJ2-7
CDR3nt: TGTGCCATCAGTGATCAGGGACGATACGAGCAGTACTTC
CDR3aa: CAISDQGRYEQYF

abundance: many
v_gene: TRBV27
d_gene: TRBD1
j_gene: TRBJ2-2
CDR3nt: TGTGCCAGCAGAAGGGGACAGGGCACCGGGGAGCTGTTTTTT
CDR3aa: CASRRGQGTGELFF

abundance: many
v_gene: TRBV6-2/TRBV6-3
d_gene: -
j_gene: TRBJ2-7
CDR3nt: TGTGCCAGCAGTTACTCGTACTCGCACGAGCAGTACTTC
CDR3aa: CASSYSYSHEQYF

abundance: few
v_gene: TRBV6-4
d_gene: TRBD1
j_gene: TRBJ2-7
CDR3nt: TGTGCCAGCAGTGAGGAACAGGGGGGCTACGAGCAGTACTTC
CDR3aa: CASSEEQGGYEQYF

abundance: -
v_gene: TRBV7-2
d_gene: -
j_gene: TRBJ1-4
CDR3nt: TGTGCCAGCAGCTTAAGGGGCACGACGGCTAAGGAGAAACTGTTTTTT
CDR3aa: CASSLRGTTAKEKLFF

abundance: -
v_gene: TRBV9
d_gene: -
j_gene: TRBJ2-5
CDR3nt: TGTGCCAGCAGCGTGGCCCACCGGAACACCCAAGCTTTC
CDR3aa: CASSVAHRNTQAF

abundance: -
v_gene: TRBV12-2
d_gene: -
j_gene: TRBJ2-7
CDR3nt: TGTGCAAGCCGCTTCCAGGCGGGGGAATCCTACGAGCAGTACTTC
CDR3aa: CASRFQAGESYEQYF

abundance: -
v_gene: TRBV5-1
d_gene: -
j_gene: TRBJ1-5
CDR3nt: TGTGCCAGCAGCCCACGTTGGCAAGCAAGTAGCAATCAGCCCCAGCATTTT
CDR3aa: CASSPRWQASSNQPQHF